This T cell receptor (beta chain) came from a study of shared clonotypes between healthy human individuals. Background on the study: Each donor had three CD4 naive, three CD4 memory, two CD8 naive and one CD8 memory plate.

V lost 2 bases to trimming and J lost 10 bases, with 21 bases between them. Germline V gene lookup returns CDR1 SGHAT and CDR2 FQNNGV. The CDR3 has 15 residues. Several immunoSEQ plates received, in even portions, the genomic DNA of each subset. The data were produced by immunoSEQ multiplex PCR, yet TCRdb's version contains in-frame clones alone and is incomplete. This sample yields fewer than 3 million clones, of which roughly 92% are seen a single time; 0.37% belongs to the top ten. The sequencing input was naive CD4+ T cells from PBMCs. Subset noted: CD45RA+ positively selected. The sequence was collected from a man aged 18 to 30 in good health. Some clones in this sample may be carry-over from other donors' samples. This chain links TRBV11-2 with TRBJ2-7; possible D gene TRBD2, 6 bases. In DNA, the CDR3 is TGTGCCAGCAGCTTATACCCGCTGACTAGTCTGTCCCAGTACTTC. This translates into CASSLYPLTSLSQYF.